Listed here is a single T cell receptor beta chain. The record originates from a study of Graves' ophthalmopathy and Graves' hyperthyroidism. TCR beta CDR3 regions were amplified from RNA transcripts. HTBI primers were used in a first-round RT-PCR, which preceded a second-round multiplex PCR. TCRdb recomputed calls from the multiplex PCR reads with MiXCR, one row per CDR3 protein. The sample lists some 350,000 distinct CDR3 sequences; 17% were seen once. With V trimmed by 4 bases and J by 11 bases, 18 bases remained unmatched. Germline CDR1 and CDR2: SGHAT and FQNNGV. This CDR3 is built from 16 residues.

The sequence was obtained from an adult woman with stable Graves' hyperthyroidism. V and J are TRBV11-2 and TRBJ1-2, with 8 bases aligning to TRBD1. The source material was peripheral blood. CDR3 residues: CASSSTGQVVLGGYTF. The DNA of the CDR3 is TGTGCCAGCAGCTCAACGGGACAGGTTGTCTTGGGGGGTTACACCTTC.